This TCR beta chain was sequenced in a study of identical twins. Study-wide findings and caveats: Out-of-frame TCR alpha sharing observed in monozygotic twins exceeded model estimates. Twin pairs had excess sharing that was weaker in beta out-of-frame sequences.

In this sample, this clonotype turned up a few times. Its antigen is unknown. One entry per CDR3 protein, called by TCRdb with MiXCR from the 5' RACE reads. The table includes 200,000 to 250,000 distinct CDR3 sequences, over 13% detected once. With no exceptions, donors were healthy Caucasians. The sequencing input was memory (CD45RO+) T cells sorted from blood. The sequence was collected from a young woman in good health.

The CDR3 nucleotides read TGTGCCAGCAGCTACGGGACCGTAGAGACCCAGTACTTC. Its protein is CASSYGTVETQYF. The chain carries TRBV7-9 and TRBJ2-5; D possibly uses TRBD1 or TRBD2 (5 bases each). CDR3 size: 13 residues. The V end lost 4 bases, the J end lost 4 bases, and 10 bases lay between the germline ends. CDR1 is SEHNR and CDR2 is FQNEAQ in the germline V gene (reference sequence).